The 15 T cell receptor beta chains below come from one sample, sequenced in a study of blood T cell repertoires in COVID-19. This table comes from immunoSEQ multiplex PCR, and its TCRdb copy is limited to in-frame clones, with some not included. The sample yields about 200,000 clones, 80% seen once. Sequenced sample: PBMCs or T cells enriched from blood (not recorded which). The receptor set was obtained from a woman between 40 and 50 years old with acute COVID-19.

This rearrangement joins TRBV6-5 to TRBJ1-1, with 8 bases identical to TRBD1. Germline V gene sequence: CDR1 MNHEY, CDR2 SVGAGI. The CDR3 loop spans 14 amino acids. The J segment lost 4 bases and the V segment lost 6 bases, leaving 7 bases of the junction unmatched. The DNA of the CDR3 is TGTGCCAGCAGGGCGACAGGGGTTGGCACTGAAGCTTTCTTT. The encoded protein is CASRATGVGTEAFF.

The V gene is TRBV30, the J gene TRBJ2-1, with no clear D. Germline lookup yields CDR1 GTSNPN and CDR2 SVGIG (reference sequence). This CDR3 has 14 residues. V was clipped by 4 bases and J by 6 bases, with 16 bases between them. The CDR3 nucleotides are TGTGCCTGGATGACCGGCGGCTGGTCCAATGAGCAGTTCTTC. Its translation: CAWMTGGWSNEQFF.

V and J are TRBV30 and TRBJ1-1; D possibly corresponds to TRBD1 (6 bases). The ends were cut back, 5 bases at V and 5 bases at J, with 21 bases in the middle. The CDR3 runs to 15 residues. From germline, CDR1 is GTSNPN and CDR2 SVGIG (reference sequence). The CDR3 region is CAWWRGLRGGTEAFF. The CDR3 bases are TGTGCCTGGTGGAGGGGACTCAGGGGAGGGACTGAAGCTTTCTTT.

The rearrangement uses TRBV10-3 and TRBJ1-2, with 8 bases that match TRBD1. The CDR3 has 13 amino acids. The germline CDR1 and CDR2 sequences are ENHRY and SYGVKD. Trimming cost V 7 bases and J 3 bases; bases outside gene matches: 4. CDR3 bases: TGTGCCATCACCCCGGACAGGGACTATGGCTACACCTTC. Translated, it gives CAITPDRDYGYTF.

The chain is built from TRBV24-1 and TRBJ1-5; D is unclear. The CDR3 spans 14 residues. Germline values: CDR1 KGHDR, CDR2 SFDVKD. V shed 4 bases and J shed 3 bases, with 9 bases lying between them. The CDR3 is CATSEAGVNQPQHF. For the CDR3, the DNA is TGTGCCACCAGTGAAGCCGGGGTCAATCAGCCCCAGCATTTT.

V gene TRBV6-5 combines with J gene TRBJ1-5; 7 bases fit TRBD1. Germline CDR1 is MNHEY and CDR2 is SVGAGI. The CDR3 has 14 residues. V gave up 7 bases and J gave up 5 bases; unmatched junction bases: 8. The CDR3 loop reads CASTSTGTYQPQHF. The CDR3 DNA is TGTGCCAGCACCTCGACAGGGACGTATCAGCCCCAGCATTTT.

The gene calls are TRBV27 and TRBJ1-2; 10 bases are shared with TRBD1. J gave up 8 bases and V 5 bases, and 5 bases lay outside the gene matches. The germline CDR1 and CDR2 sequences are MNHEY and SMNVEV (reference sequence). The CDR3 loop spans 13 amino acids. This chain's CDR3 is CASSLGQGNGYTF. For the CDR3, the DNA is TGTGCCAGCAGTCTGGGACAGGGGAACGGCTACACCTTC.

The rearrangement uses TRBV7-8 and TRBJ1-2; TRBD1 aligns across 11 bases. The J segment lost 4 bases and the V segment lost 3 bases, leaving 4 bases of the junction unmatched. Germline V CDR1 and CDR2: SGHVS, FQNEAQ. CDR3 length equals 15 residues. CDR3 region: CASSFGQGAGYGYTF. The CDR3 DNA reads as TGTGCCAGCAGCTTCGGACAGGGGGCAGGCTATGGCTACACCTTC.

V usage is TRBV30 and J usage is TRBJ1-1; 7 bases map to TRBD1. The CDR3 has 13 amino acids. Germline values: CDR1 GTSNPN, CDR2 SVGIG (reference sequence). V was pared by 3 bases and J by 6 bases, with 7 bases of the junction left unmatched. The CDR3 spells CAWSRQGWPEAFF. The CDR3 DNA reads as TGTGCCTGGAGCAGACAGGGTTGGCCTGAAGCTTTCTTT. The variable domain in full, with the rest retrieved from reference TRBV30 and TRBJ1-1, is SQTIHQWPATLVQPVGSPLSLECTVEGTSNPNLYWYRQAAGRGLQLLFYSVGIGQISSEVPQNLSASRPQDRQFILSSKKLLLSDSGFYLCAWSRQGWPEAFFGQGTRLTVV.

The V gene is TRBV6-2 or TRBV6-3, the J gene TRBJ1-2; 7 positions match TRBD1. Germline CDR1 and CDR2: MNHEY and SVGEGT. This CDR3 contains 14 residues. J gave up 1 base and V 5 bases, and 4 bases lay outside the gene matches. DNA of the CDR3: TGTGCCAGCAGTCAACAGGGGTTTAACTATGGCTACACCTTC. This sequence encodes CASSQQGFNYGYTF.

V is TRBV30 and J is TRBJ1-6; D may be TRBD1 (6 bases). The CDR3 has 14 amino acids. The ends were cut back, 2 bases at V and 7 bases at J, with 12 bases in the middle. Germline V lookup: CDR1 GTSNPN, CDR2 SVGIG (reference sequence). CDR3 loop: CAWSIDRTNSPLHF. The DNA for the CDR3 is TGTGCCTGGAGTATAGACAGGACGAATTCACCCCTCCACTTT.

This clone was detected once. The V and J genes are TRBV27 and TRBJ2-5; the D gene is possibly TRBD2 (5 bases). CDR1 is MNHEY and CDR2 is SMNVEV in the germline V gene (reference sequence). Deletions cut 0 bases from V and 5 bases from J, with 19 bases between. The CDR3 has 17 residues. The CDR3 protein is CASSLSPDGKDRETQYF. CDR3 sequence (DNA): TGTGCCAGCAGTTTATCCCCCGACGGGAAGGACCGGGAGACCCAGTACTTC.

The rearrangement uses TRBV10-1 and TRBJ2-5; 9 nucleotides line up with TRBD2. Germline V gene sequence: CDR1 WNHNN, CDR2 SYGVQD (reference sequence). CDR3 length: 15 residues. With V trimmed by 0 bases and J by 2 bases, 1 base remained unmatched. This CDR3 is CASSESLAGQETQYF. For the CDR3, the DNA is TGCGCCAGCAGTGAGTCGCTAGCGGGGCAAGAGACCCAGTACTTC.

The V and J genes are TRBV3-1 (or the pseudogene TRBV3-2) and TRBJ2-5, with D tentatively TRBD2 (5 bases). V lost 3 bases and J 7 bases, leaving 15 bases between the germline ends. There are 14 residues in the CDR3. Germline lookup yields CDR1 LGHDT and CDR2 YNNKEL (reference sequence). This CDR3 reads CASSQNSAPGTQYF. In nucleotides, the CDR3 is TGTGCCAGCAGCCAGAATAGCGCCCCGGGGACCCAGTACTTC.

CDR3 sequence reads: CASSQDIRGPGYTF. In DNA form, the CDR3 reads TGCGCCAGCAGCCAAGATATCAGGGGGCCGGGCTACACCTTC. The V and J genes are TRBV4-3 and TRBJ1-2, with 8 bases aligning to TRBD1. The J segment lost 8 bases and the V segment lost 0 bases, leaving 5 bases of the junction unmatched. Germline lookup yields CDR1 LGHNA and CDR2 YSLEER. The CDR3 is made up of 14 amino acids.